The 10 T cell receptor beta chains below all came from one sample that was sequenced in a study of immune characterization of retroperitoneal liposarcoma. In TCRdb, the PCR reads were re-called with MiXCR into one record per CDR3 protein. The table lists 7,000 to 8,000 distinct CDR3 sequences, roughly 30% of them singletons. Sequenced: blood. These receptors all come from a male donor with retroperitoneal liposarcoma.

CDR3 sequence: CASSHFGADRGRGTQYF. The CDR3 DNA is TGTGCCAGCAGCCACTTTGGGGCCGACAGGGGGCGAGGGACCCAGTACTTC. V and J are TRBV7-2 and TRBJ2-1; TRBD1 matches 10 bases. The J call may be incorrect, as the DNA end agrees better with TRBJ2-5. Germline V gene lookup returns CDR1 SGHTA and CDR2 FQGNSA. CDR3 length: 17 residues.

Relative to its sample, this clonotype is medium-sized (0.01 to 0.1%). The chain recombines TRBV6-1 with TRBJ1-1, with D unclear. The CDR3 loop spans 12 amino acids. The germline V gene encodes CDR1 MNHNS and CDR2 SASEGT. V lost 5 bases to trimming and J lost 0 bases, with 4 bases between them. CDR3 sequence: CASSTMNTEAFF. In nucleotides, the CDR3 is TGTGCCAGCAGTACGATGAACACTGAAGCTTTCTTT.

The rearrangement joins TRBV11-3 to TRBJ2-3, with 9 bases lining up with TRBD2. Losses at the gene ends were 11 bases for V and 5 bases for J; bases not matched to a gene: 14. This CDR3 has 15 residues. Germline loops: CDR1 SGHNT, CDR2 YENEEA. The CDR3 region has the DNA TGTGCCCCAACCCGGGCTAGCGGGATGAAAGATACGCAGTATTTT. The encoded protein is CAPTRASGMKDTQYF.

CDR3 sequence: CASSQDRGQRRNEQFF. The DNA of the CDR3 is TGCGCCAGCAGCCAAGATCGGGGACAAAGGAGGAATGAGCAGTTCTTC. The rearrangement uses TRBV4-1 and TRBJ2-1, with TRBD1 as a possible D gene (6 bases). Trimming took off 0 bases at V and 7 bases at J, with 16 bases between the two ends. Germline-derived CDR1 and CDR2 are MGHRA and YSYEKL. The CDR3 length is 16 residues.

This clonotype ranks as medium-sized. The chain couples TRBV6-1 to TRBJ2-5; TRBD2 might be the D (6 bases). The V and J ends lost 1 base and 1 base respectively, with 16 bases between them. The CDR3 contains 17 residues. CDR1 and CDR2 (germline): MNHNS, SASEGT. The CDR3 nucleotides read TGTGCCAGCAGTGAAGTGCGTTGGGCGGGACCCCAAGAGACCCAGTACTTC. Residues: CASSEVRWAGPQETQYF.

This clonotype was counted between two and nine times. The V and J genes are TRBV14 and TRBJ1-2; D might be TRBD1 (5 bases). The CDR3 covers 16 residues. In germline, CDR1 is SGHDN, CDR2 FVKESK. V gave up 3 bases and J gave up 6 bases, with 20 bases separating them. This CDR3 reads CASSHRRSGYMDGYTF. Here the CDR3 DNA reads TGTGCCAGCAGCCATCGAAGGTCAGGGTATATGGATGGCTACACCTTC. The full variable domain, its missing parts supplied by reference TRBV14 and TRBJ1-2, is EAGVTQFPSHSVIEKGQTVTLRCDPISGHDNLYWYRRVMGKEIKFLLHFVKESKQDESGMPNNRFLAERTGGTYSTLKVQPAELEDSGVYFCASSHRRSGYMDGYTFGSGTRLTVV.

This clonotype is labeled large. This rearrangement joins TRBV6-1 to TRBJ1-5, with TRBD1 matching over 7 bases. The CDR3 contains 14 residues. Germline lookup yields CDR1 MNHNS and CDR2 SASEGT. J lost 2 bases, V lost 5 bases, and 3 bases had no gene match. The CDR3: CASSIDRGNQPQHF. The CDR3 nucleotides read TGTGCCAGCAGTATAGACAGGGGCAATCAGCCCCAGCATTTT.

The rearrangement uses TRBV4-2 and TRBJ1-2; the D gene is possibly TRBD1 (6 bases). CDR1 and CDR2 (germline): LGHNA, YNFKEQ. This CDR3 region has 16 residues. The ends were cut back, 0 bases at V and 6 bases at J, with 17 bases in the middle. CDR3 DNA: TGTGCCAGCAGCCAAGAGTTGGGGGGGCCGGGAGATGGCTACACCTTC. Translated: CASSQELGGPGDGYTF.

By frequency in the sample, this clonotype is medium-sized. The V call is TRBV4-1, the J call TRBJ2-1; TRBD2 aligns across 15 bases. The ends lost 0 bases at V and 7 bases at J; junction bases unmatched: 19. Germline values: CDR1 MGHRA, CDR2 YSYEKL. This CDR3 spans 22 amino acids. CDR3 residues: CASSQDLVPGLAGGLGKNEQFF. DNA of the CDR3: TGCGCCAGCAGCCAAGATCTCGTACCGGGACTAGCGGGAGGTCTCGGGAAAAATGAGCAGTTCTTC.

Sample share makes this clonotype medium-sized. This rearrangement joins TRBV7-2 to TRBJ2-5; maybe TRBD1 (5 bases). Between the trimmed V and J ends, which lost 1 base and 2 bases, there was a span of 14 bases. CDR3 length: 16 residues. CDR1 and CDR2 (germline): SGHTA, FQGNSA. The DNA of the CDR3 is TGTGCCAGCAGCTTAGTTTTAGACAGAGGACAAGAGACCCAGTACTTC. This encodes CASSLVLDRGQETQYF.